The entry below gives a single T cell receptor beta chain sequence along with its context. Sequencing used immunoSEQ multiplex PCR; TCRdb keeps in-frame clones, though not all of them. The table shows tens of thousands of clones, with roughly 89% occurring only once. The sample comes from a study of OX40 agonist ivuxolimab in advanced cancers. The CDR3 is 15 amino acids. V lost 0 bases and J lost 4; bases outside the gene matches: 2. Germline-derived CDR1 and CDR2 are SGHNT and YYREEE (reference sequence). The sequence was collected from an adult with an advanced solid tumor such as melanoma, head and neck, liver or kidney cancer. V gene TRBV5-4 combines with J gene TRBJ2-5; 11 bases are a match to TRBD2. The sequenced sample was CD4+ or CD8+ T cells sorted from blood, obtained in a trial of the OX40 agonist ivuxolimab. DNA for the CDR3: TGTGCCAGCAGCTTGGCTAGCGGGGGGCCAGAGACCCAGTACTTC. Translation: CASSLASGGPETQYF.